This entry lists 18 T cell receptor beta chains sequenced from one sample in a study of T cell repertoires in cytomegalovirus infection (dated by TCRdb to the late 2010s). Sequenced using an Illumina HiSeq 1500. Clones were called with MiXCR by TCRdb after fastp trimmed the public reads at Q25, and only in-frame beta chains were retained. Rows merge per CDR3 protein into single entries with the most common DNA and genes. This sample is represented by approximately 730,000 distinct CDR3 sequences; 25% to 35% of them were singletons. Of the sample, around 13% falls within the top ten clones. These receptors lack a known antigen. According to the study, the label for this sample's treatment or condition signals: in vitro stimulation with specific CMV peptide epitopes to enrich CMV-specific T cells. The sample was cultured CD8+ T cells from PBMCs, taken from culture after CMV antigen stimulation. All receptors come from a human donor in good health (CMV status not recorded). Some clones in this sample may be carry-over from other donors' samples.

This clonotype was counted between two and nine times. The CDR3 loop reads CASSFSSADTQYF. The CDR3 region has the DNA TGTGCCAGCAGTTTTTCGTCCGCAGATACGCAGTATTTT. This chain links TRBV12-3 or TRBV12-4 with TRBJ2-3; D is uncertain. CDR3 length equals 13 residues. Trimming removed 3 bases from V and 4 bases from J, with 8 bases in between.

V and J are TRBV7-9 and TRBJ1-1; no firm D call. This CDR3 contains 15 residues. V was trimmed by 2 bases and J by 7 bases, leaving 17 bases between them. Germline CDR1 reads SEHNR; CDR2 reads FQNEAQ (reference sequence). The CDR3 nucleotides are TGTGCCAGCAGCTTAATCGGGAGCAGTGAAGGTGAAGCTTTCTTT. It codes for CASSLIGSSEGEAFF.

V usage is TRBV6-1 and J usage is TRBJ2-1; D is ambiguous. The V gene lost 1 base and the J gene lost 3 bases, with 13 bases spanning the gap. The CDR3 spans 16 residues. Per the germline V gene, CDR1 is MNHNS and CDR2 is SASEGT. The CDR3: CASSEGRRVVYNEQFF. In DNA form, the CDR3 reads TGTGCCAGCAGTGAAGGCAGACGGGTGGTCTACAATGAGCAGTTCTTC.

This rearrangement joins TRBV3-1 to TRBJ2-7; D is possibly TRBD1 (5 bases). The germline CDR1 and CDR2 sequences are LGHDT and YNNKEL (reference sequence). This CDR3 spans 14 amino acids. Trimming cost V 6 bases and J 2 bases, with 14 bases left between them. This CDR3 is CASSPGIQTYEQYV. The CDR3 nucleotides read TGTGCCAGCAGTCCAGGGATTCAAACCTACGAGCAGTACGTC.

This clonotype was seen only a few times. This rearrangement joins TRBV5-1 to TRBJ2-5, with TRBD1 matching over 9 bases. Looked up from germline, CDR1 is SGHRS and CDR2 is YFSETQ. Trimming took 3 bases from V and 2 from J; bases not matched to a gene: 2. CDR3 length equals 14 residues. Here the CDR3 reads CASSWDRVQETQYF. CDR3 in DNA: TGCGCCAGCAGCTGGGACAGGGTGCAAGAGACCCAGTACTTC. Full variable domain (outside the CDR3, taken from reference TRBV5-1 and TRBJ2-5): KAGVTQTPRYLIKTRGQQVTLSCSPISGHRSVSWYQQTPGQGLQFLFEYFSETQRNKGNFPGRFSGRQFSNSRSEMNVSTLELGDSALYLCASSWDRVQETQYFGPGTRLLVL.

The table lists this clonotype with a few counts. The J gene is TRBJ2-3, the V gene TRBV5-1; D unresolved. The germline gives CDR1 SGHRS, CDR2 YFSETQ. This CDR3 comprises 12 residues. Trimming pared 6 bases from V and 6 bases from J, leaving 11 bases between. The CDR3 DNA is TGCGCCAGCAACCCAGACGGGGATACGCAGTATTTT. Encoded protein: CASNPDGDTQYF.

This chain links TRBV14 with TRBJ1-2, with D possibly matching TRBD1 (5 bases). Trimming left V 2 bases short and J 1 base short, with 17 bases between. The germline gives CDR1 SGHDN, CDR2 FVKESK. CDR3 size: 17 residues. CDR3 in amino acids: CASSQLGHLYSNYGYTF. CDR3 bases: TGTGCCAGCAGCCAATTAGGACACCTTTATAGTAACTATGGCTACACCTTC. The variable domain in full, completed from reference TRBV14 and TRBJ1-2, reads EAGVTQFPSHSVIEKGQTVTLRCDPISGHDNLYWYRRVMGKEIKFLLHFVKESKQDESGMPNNRFLAERTGGTYSTLKVQPAELEDSGVYFCASSQLGHLYSNYGYTFGSGTRLTVV.

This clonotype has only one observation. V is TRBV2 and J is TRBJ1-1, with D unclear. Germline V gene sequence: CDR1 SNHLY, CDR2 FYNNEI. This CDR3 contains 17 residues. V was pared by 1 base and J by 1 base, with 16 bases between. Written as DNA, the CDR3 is TGTGCCAGCAGTGAAGTAGGAGCATACCTTGGGAACACTGAAGCTTTCTTT. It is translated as CASSEVGAYLGNTEAFF.

CDR3 DNA sequence: TGTGCCAGCAGTTCTCAGGGGTTGGACATTCAGTACTTC. This gives the protein CASSSQGLDIQYF. The rearrangement links TRBV6-1 to TRBJ2-4, with D possibly TRBD1 on 6 matching bases. There are 13 residues in the CDR3. Germline lookup yields CDR1 MNHNS and CDR2 SASEGT. The V gene lost 5 bases and the J gene lost 8 bases, with 13 bases spanning the gap.

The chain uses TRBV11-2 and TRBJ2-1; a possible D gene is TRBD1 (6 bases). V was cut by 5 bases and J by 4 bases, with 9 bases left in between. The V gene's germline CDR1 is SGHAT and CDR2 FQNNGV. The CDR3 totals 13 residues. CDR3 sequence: CASSVQGYNEQFF. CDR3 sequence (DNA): TGTGCCAGCAGCGTACAGGGATACAATGAGCAGTTCTTC.

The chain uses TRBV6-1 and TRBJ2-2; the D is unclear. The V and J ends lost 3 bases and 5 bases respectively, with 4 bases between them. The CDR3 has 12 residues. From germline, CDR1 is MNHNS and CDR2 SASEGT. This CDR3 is CASSEDTGELFF. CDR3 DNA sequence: TGTGCCAGCAGTGAGGATACCGGGGAGCTGTTTTTT.

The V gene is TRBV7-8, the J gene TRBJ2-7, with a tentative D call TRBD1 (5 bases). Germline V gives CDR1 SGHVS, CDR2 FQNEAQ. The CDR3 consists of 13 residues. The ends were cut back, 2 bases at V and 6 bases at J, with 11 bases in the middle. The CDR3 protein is CASSLLDRTEQYV. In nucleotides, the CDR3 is TGTGCCAGCAGCTTACTCGACAGAACCGAGCAGTACGTC.

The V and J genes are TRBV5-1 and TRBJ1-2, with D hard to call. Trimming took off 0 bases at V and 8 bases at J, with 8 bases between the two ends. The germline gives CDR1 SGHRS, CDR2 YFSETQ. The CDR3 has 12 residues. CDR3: CASSLDQDGYTF. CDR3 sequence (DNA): TGCGCCAGCAGCTTGGACCAGGACGGCTACACCTTC.

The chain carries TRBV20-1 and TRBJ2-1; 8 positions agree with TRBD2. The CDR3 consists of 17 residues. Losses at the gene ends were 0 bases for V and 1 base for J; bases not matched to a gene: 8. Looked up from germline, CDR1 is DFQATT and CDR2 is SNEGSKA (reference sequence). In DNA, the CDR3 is TGCAGTGCTAGAGATCTGCGGGGGGTGCCGTCCTACAATGAGCAGTTCTTC. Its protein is CSARDLRGVPSYNEQFF.

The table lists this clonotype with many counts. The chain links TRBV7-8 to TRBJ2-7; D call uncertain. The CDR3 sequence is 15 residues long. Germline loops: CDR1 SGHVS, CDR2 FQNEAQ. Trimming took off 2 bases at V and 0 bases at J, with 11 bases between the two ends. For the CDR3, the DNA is TGTGCCAGCAGCTTATCGACATTCCCCTCCTACGAGCAGTACTTC. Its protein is CASSLSTFPSYEQYF.

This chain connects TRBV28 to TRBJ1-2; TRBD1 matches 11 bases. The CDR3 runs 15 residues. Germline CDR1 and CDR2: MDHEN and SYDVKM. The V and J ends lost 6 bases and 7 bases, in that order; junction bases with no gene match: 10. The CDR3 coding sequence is TGTGCCAGCAGCCGTGGGACAGGGGGTAATTTTGGCTACACCTTC. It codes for CASSRGTGGNFGYTF.

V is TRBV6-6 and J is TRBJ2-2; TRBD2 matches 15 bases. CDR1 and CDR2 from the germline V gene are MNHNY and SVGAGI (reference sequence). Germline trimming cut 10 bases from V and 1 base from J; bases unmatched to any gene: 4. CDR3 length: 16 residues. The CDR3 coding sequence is TGTGCCATGGGGACTAGCGGGGGGATGAACACCGGGGAGCTGTTTTTT. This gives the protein CAMGTSGGMNTGELFF.

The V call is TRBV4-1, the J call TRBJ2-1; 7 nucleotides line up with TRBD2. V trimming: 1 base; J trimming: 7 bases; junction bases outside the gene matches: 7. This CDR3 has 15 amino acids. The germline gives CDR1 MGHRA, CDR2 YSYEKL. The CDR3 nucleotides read TGCGCCAGCAGCCAAGCTGGGGGGGGAACGAATGAGCAGTTCTTC. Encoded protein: CASSQAGGGTNEQFF.